These T cell receptor beta chains were read from a single sample in a study of response to subunit inactivated influenza vaccine. Each CDR3 protein gets one entry after TCRdb re-called the RT-PCR reads with MiXCR. The sample shows 200,000 to 250,000 distinct CDR3 sequences, 9% to 15% of them seen only once. The specimen comprised non-naive T cells sorted from PBMCs, sampled less than 15 days before vaccination. All receptors come from a man in his forties or fifties who received an inactivated influenza vaccine. CDR3s leave out the opening cysteine and the closing phenylalanine or tryptophan. Each record gives: J gene, V gene, D gene, CDR3 protein. A D gene is named only where the DNA matches it firmly.

TRBJ2-2,TRBV28,.,ASSGGLGPTGELF
TRBJ2-7,TRBV5-1,.,ASSPYGGEQY
TRBJ2-1,TRBV7-2,TRBD2,ASSLASGGYNEQF
TRBJ2-7,TRBV5-1,.,ASSLGVQAYEQY
TRBJ1-5,TRBV6-2/TRBV6-3,TRBD1,ASSKQGDQPQH
TRBJ2-3,TRBV18,TRBD2,ASSPDRRGASLDTQY
TRBJ2-1,TRBV20-1,TRBD2,SATQLAGRQF
TRBJ2-7,TRBV11-2,.,ASSLEGRGLLSSYEQY
TRBJ2-2,TRBV4-3,TRBD2,ASSQRTSGTGELF
TRBJ1-1,TRBV12-3/TRBV12-4,.,ASSLGLVLSTNTEAF
TRBJ2-3,TRBV3-1,.,ASRSLGSGTQY
TRBJ2-1,TRBV7-2,TRBD2,ASSLEGGGVLGEQF